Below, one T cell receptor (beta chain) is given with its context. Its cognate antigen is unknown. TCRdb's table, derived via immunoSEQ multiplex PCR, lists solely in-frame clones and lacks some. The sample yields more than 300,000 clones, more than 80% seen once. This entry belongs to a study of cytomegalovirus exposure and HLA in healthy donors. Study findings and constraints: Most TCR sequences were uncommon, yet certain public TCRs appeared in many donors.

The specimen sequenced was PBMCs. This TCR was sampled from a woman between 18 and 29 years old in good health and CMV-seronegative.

This CDR3 is CATSRGYRGTTPDTQYF. In nucleotides, the CDR3 is TGTGCCACCAGCAGGGGGTACAGGGGTACGACCCCGGATACGCAGTATTTT. V and J are TRBV15 and TRBJ2-3; TRBD1 aligns across 7 bases. The V gene end was trimmed by 3 bases and the J gene end by 6 bases; junction bases not matched to a gene: 15. This CDR3 comprises 17 residues. Germline-derived CDR1 and CDR2 are LNHNV and YYDKDF (reference sequence).